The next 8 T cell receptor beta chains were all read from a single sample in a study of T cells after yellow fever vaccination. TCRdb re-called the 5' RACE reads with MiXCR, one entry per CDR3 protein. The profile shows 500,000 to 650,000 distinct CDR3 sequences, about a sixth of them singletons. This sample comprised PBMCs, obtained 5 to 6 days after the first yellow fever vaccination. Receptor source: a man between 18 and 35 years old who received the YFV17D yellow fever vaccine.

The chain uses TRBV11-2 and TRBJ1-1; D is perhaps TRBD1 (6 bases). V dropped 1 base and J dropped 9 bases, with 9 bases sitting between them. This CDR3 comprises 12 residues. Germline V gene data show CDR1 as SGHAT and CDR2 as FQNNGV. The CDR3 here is CASSLGGGKAFF. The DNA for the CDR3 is TGTGCCAGCAGCTTAGGAGGGGGTAAAGCTTTCTTT. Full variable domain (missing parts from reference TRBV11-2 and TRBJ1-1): EAGVAQSPRYKIIEKRQSVAFWCNPISGHATLYWYQQILGQGPKLLIQFQNNGVVDDSQLPKDRFSAERLKGVDSTLKIQPAKLEDSAVYLCASSLGGGKAFFGQGTRLTVV.

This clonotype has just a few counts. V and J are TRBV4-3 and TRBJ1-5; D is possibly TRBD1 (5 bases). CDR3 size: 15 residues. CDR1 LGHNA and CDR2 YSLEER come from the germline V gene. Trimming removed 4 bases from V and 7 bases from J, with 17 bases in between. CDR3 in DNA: TGCGCCAGCAGCCCGAGGCAGGGTATCGGGCAGCCCCAGCATTTT. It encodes CASSPRQGIGQPQHF.

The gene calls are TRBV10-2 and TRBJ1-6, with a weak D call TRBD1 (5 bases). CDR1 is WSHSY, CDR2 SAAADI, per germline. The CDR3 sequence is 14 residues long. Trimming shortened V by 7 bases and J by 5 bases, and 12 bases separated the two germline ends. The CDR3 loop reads CASIKGTDNSPLHF. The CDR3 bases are TGCGCCAGCATAAAAGGGACGGATAATTCACCCCTCCACTTT.

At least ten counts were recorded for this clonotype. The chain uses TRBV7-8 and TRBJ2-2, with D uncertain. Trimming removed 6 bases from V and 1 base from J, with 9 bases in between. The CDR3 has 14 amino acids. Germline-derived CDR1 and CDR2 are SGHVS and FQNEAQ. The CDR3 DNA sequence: TGTGCCAGCAGTCTACATCAGAACACCGGGGAGCTGTTTTTT. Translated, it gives CASSLHQNTGELFF.

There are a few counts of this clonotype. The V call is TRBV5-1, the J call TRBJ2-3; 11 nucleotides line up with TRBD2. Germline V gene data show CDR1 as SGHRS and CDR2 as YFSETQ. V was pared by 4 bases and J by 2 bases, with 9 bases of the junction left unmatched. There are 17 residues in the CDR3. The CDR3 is CASSLLAGGGLTDTQYF. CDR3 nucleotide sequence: TGCGCCAGCAGCCTCTTAGCGGGGGGGGGCCTCACAGATACGCAGTATTTT.

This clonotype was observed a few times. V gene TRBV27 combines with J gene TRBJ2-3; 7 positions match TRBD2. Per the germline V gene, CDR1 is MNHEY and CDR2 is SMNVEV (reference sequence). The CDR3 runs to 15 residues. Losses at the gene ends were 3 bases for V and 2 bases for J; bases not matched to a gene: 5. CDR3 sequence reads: CASSFERGSTDTQYF. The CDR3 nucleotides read TGTGCCAGCAGTTTCGAGCGGGGCTCCACAGATACGCAGTATTTT.

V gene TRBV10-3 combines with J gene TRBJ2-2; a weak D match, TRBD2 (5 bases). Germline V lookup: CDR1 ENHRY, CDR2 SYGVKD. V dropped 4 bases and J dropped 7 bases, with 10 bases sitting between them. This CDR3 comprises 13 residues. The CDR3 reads CAISGRGGGELFF. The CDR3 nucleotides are TGTGCCATCAGTGGACGAGGAGGCGGGGAGCTGTTTTTT.

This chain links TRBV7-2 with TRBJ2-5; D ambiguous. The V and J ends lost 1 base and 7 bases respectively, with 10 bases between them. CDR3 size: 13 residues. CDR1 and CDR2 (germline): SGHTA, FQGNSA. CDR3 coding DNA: TGTGCCAGCAGCTTAGGGCGGCCGGGGACCCAGTACTTC. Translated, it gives CASSLGRPGTQYF.